This T cell receptor beta chain originates from a study of T cells in Graves' hyperthyroidism and ophthalmopathy. Study-wide results and caveats: Using 13 V-J features, a model discriminated ophthalmopathy from stable hyperthyroidism.

Patients with uncontrolled infections, other autoimmune diseases, pregnancy or lactation were excluded. This clonotype was observed a handful of times. Its antigen is undetermined. The ends lost 5 bases at V and 2 bases at J; junction bases unmatched: 4. CDR1 and CDR2 from the germline V gene are MNHNS and SASEGT. The CDR3 consists of 15 residues. Authors of the study amplified TCR beta CDR3 regions from RNA transcripts. Initially, a first-round RT-PCR of the TCR CDR3 employed the HTBI primer set. TCRdb called the multiplex PCR reads again in MiXCR, with one record for every CDR3 protein. There are fewer than 750,000 distinct CDR3 sequences in the sample; about 15% occur only once, and around 4.5% lies in the top ten.

The rearrangement uses TRBV6-1 and TRBJ2-5, with 11 positions matching TRBD1. Material: blood. The TCR comes from a woman aged 40 to 55 with Graves' ophthalmopathy. The CDR3 reads CASSPRDRGQETQYF. CDR3 nucleotide sequence: TGTGCCAGCAGTCCCCGGGACAGGGGGCAAGAGACCCAGTACTTC.